The rows below give T cell receptor beta chains drawn from one sample of a study of PD-1 blockade in classical Hodgkin lymphoma. Assay: immunoSEQ multiplex PCR; the TCRdb copy retains only in-frame clones and omits some. Among fewer than 110,000 clones listed, 75% to 90% were seen once. The material sequenced was peripheral blood mononuclear cells (PBMCs), taken before the second cycle of nivolumab. The receptors stem from a human donor with classical Hodgkin lymphoma. The CDR3 runs from the conserved cysteine through the conserved F or W. The order of the fields is J gene, D gene, V gene, clone size, CDR3 DNA, CDR3 protein. A D gene is named only where the DNA matches it firmly. Only part of the rows carry a size: once, few, many, or a class if the clone is expanded.

>TRBJ1-2|.|TRBV27|few
TGTGCCAGCAGTTTATCTCGGGTCGACTATGGCTACACCTTC
CASSLSRVDYGYTF
>TRBJ2-7|.|TRBV27|.
TGTGCCAGCAGACTACACGGGACCTACGAGCAGTACTTC
CASRLHGTYEQYF
>TRBJ1-1|TRBD1|TRBV6-5|.
TGTGCCAGCAGGGGAGGGACAGGGAACTTATGGGCTTTCTTT
CASRGGTGNLWAFF
>TRBJ2-3|TRBD2|TRBV7-9|.
TGTGCCAGCAGCTATACGGGGGGGCCCGGAGATACGCAGTATTTT
CASSYTGGPGDTQYF
>TRBJ1-2|.|TRBV30|.
TGTGCCTGGAACAGAGCTAACTATGGCTACACCTTC
CAWNRANYGYTF
>TRBJ2-1|TRBD1|TRBV12-5|.
TGTGCTAGTGGTAAAAGACAGGGGAGGAACGAGCAGTTCTTC
CASGKRQGRNEQFF
>TRBJ2-3|.|TRBV21-1|.
TGTGCCAGCAGCGCACTTAGCGGGGGGGCTTCTAGCACAGATACGCAGTATTTT
CASSALSGGASSTDTQYF
>TRBJ1-1|.|TRBV7-6|.
TGTGCCAGCAGCTTAAAGGGGGTGAACACTGAAGCTTTCTTT
CASSLKGVNTEAFF
>TRBJ1-2|TRBD1|TRBV2|.
TGTGCCAGCAGTGAAGCCTTGACAGGGACAGGGGATGGCTACACCTTC
CASSEALTGTGDGYTF
>TRBJ2-2|TRBD2|TRBV7-9|few
TGTGCCAGCAGCTCTGGGACTAGCGGCGGGGAGCTGTTTTTT
CASSSGTSGGELFF
>TRBJ1-2|TRBD1|TRBV19|.
TGTGCCAGTAGTATGACGGACAGGGGCGGCCGTGGCTACACCTTC
CASSMTDRGGRGYTF
>TRBJ2-5|TRBD2|TRBV6-5|.
TGTGCCAGCAGCCCATTAGCGGGGGGGCTAGAGACCCAGTACTTC
CASSPLAGGLETQYF
>TRBJ1-5|.|TRBV28|few
TGTGCCTCGGCCGGCCCCGTTCAGCCCCAGCATTTT
CASAGPVQPQHF
>TRBJ2-4|TRBD1|TRBV19|.
TGTGCCAGTAGTCTTCTCGGGGACAGGGAGGACATTCAGTACTTC
CASSLLGDREDIQYF
>TRBJ1-5|TRBD1|TRBV18|.
TGTGCCAGCTCACAATCCGGGACAGGGTTTCAGCCCCAGCACTTT
CASSQSGTGFQPQHF
>TRBJ2-1|.|TRBV11-3|once
TGTGCCTTGGGACGGTGGAGCTCCTACAATGAGCAGTTCTTC
CALGRWSSYNEQFF
>TRBJ2-3|.|TRBV15|.
TGTGCCACCAGCAGAGATGGAATGGGGCGCGGCACAGATACGCAGTATTTT
CATSRDGMGRGTDTQYF
>TRBJ1-1|.|TRBV11-2|.
TGTGCCAGCAGCATCCGGGCGAACACTGAAGCTTTCTTT
CASSIRANTEAFF
>TRBJ1-2|TRBD1|TRBV11-1|.
TGTGCCAGCAGCTCGTGGACAGGGCTGGGAGGCTACACCTTC
CASSSWTGLGGYTF
>TRBJ2-1|TRBD2|TRBV6-5|.
TGTGCCCGCAGTTTACTCGGCGGGGGGGTCTACAATGAGCAGTTCTTC
CARSLLGGGVYNEQFF
>TRBJ2-7|.|TRBV11-3|.
TGTGCCAGCAGCTTACGGGGGGCTTCCTACGAGCAGTACTTC
CASSLRGASYEQYF
>TRBJ1-2|.|TRBV4-3|.
TGCGCCAGCAGCCAAGATAGTCGTTCTAACTATGGCTACACCTTC
CASSQDSRSNYGYTF
>TRBJ2-1|TRBD2|TRBV19|.
TGTGCCACCAGCGGGAGCTCCTACAATGAGCAGTTCTTC
CATSGSSYNEQFF
>TRBJ1-4|.|TRBV29-1|.
TGCAGCGTTGGAAAGACCGGGACGGCTAATGAAAAACTGTTTTTT
CSVGKTGTANEKLFF
>TRBJ1-1|.|TRBV6-6|.
TGTGCCAGCAGTTACTCATCCCAGGTGAACACTGAAGCTTTCTTT
CASSYSSQVNTEAFF
>TRBJ1-2|TRBD1|TRBV7-9|.
TGTGCCAGCAGCCATACTGACAGGGAGGGCTATGGCTACACCTTC
CASSHTDREGYGYTF
>TRBJ2-1|.|TRBV7-9|.
TGTGCCAGCAGCTTATATTGGCATGAGCAGTTCTTC
CASSLYWHEQFF
>TRBJ1-1|TRBD1|TRBV12-5|.
TGTGCTAGTGGTTTGGCCGGGGACAGTGAAGCTTTCTTT
CASGLAGDSEAFF
>TRBJ1-1|.|TRBV19|once
TGTGCCAGTAGTGCAGGGGTTCCCACGAACACTGAAGCTTTCTTT
CASSAGVPTNTEAFF
>TRBJ1-1|.|TRBV6-5|.
TGTGCCAGCAGTTACTCGTCCAACACTGAAGCTTTCTTT
CASSYSSNTEAFF
>TRBJ2-7|TRBD2|TRBV7-7|.
TGTGCCAGCAGCCCGGGGGGGGGCGCCGAGCAGTACTTC
CASSPGGGAEQYF
>TRBJ2-7|.|TRBV4-3|.
TGCGCCAGCAGCCAAGATAGGGCAGGGGTCGACGAGCAGTACTTC
CASSQDRAGVDEQYF
>TRBJ1-2|TRBD1|TRBV18|.
TGTGCCAGCTCGGGGGACAGCCCAAACTATGGCTACACCTTC
CASSGDSPNYGYTF
>TRBJ2-1|.|TRBV30|few
TGTGCCTGGAGTGTGGCCAGGGCTTACAATGAGCAGTTCTTC
CAWSVARAYNEQFF
>TRBJ1-1|.|TRBV6-1|.
TGTGCCAGCAGTGAGGTAACGAACACTGAAGCTTTCTTT
CASSEVTNTEAFF
>TRBJ1-6|.|TRBV27|.
TGTGCCAGCAGAGGGCAAGGCCGAAATTCACCCCTCCACTTT
CASRGQGRNSPLHF
>TRBJ2-1|.|TRBV7-6|.
TGTGCCAGCAGCTTAGCCAGGACAGTGATCAGCCCCCTTGAGTCCTACAATGAGCAGTTCTTC
CASSLARTVISPLESYNEQFF
>TRBJ1-3|TRBD1|TRBV2|.
TGTGCCAGGAAACAGGGGACTGAAAACACCATATATTTT
CARKQGTENTIYF
>TRBJ1-2|.|TRBV6-5|.
TGTGCCAGCAGTCCGGAGAGGCCTATCTATGGCTACACCTTC
CASSPERPIYGYTF
>TRBJ2-2|.|TRBV4-2|.
TGTGCCAGCAGCCAAGAAGTTAACACCGGGGAGCTGTTTTTT
CASSQEVNTGELFF
>TRBJ1-1|.|TRBV5-1|.
TGCGCCAGCAGCTTGGTTGGCACTGAAGCTTTCTTT
CASSLVGTEAFF
>TRBJ1-2|.|TRBV5-4|.
TGTGCCAGCAGATGGACAGTAGAGAGTGGCTACACCTTC
CASRWTVESGYTF
>TRBJ1-5|.|TRBV27|.
TGTGCCAGCAGGGGGCCAGGGCCCAATCAGCCCCAGCATTTT
CASRGPGPNQPQHF
>TRBJ2-5|.|TRBV4-2|.
TGTGCCAGCAGCCAAGATCTAGGCAGGGGAGAGACCCAGTACTTC
CASSQDLGRGETQYF
>TRBJ2-2|TRBD1|TRBV2|.
TGTGCCAGCAGCCCCGACAGGGGGCTGGACGGGGAGCTGTTTTTT
CASSPDRGLDGELFF
>TRBJ1-2|.|TRBV27|.
TGTGCCAGCAGTCCCTACCCGGGGGGGAACTATGGCTACACCTTC
CASSPYPGGNYGYTF
>TRBJ2-1|TRBD2|TRBV7-9|once
TGTGCCAGCAGCTTATCTAGCGGGGCCCCCAAGGAGCAGTTCTTC
CASSLSSGAPKEQFF
>TRBJ2-3|TRBD2|TRBV6-4|.
TGTGCCAGCAGTGAGACCCCCCTCGGGGGGGCTTCGGATACGCAGTATTTT
CASSETPLGGASDTQYF
>TRBJ2-2|.|TRBV5-1|.
TGCGCCAGCAGCTTGGTAGGGGGAAACACCGGGGAGCTGTTTTTT
CASSLVGGNTGELFF
>TRBJ1-1|.|TRBV9|.
TGTGCCAGCAGCGTAGGTCCCCAACCCGAAGCTTTCTTT
CASSVGPQPEAFF
>TRBJ1-3|.|TRBV21-1|.
TGTGCCAGCAGCTCCCACAGGGGTTCCGGAAACACCATATATTTT
CASSSHRGSGNTIYF
>TRBJ1-2|.|TRBV9|.
TGTGCCAGCAGCATAGGCAGCCACTATGGCTACACCTTC
CASSIGSHYGYTF
>TRBJ1-1|TRBD1|TRBV5-1|.
TGCGCCAGCAGCCCAGCGACAGGGGTCGGGACTGAAGCTTTCTTT
CASSPATGVGTEAFF
>TRBJ2-7|.|TRBV10-3|.
TGTGCCATCAGACCTGACAGCATTTTAAGCTCCTACGAGCAGTACTTC
CAIRPDSILSSYEQYF
>TRBJ1-4|.|TRBV7-6|.
TGTGCCAGCAGCTCGTTTAATGAAAAACTGTTTTTT
CASSSFNEKLFF
>TRBJ2-7|.|TRBV19|.
TGTGCCAGTAGTATGGGGCGCATCGGTGGGAACGAGCAGTACTTC
CASSMGRIGGNEQYF
>TRBJ2-7|TRBD2|TRBV6-6|.
TGTGCCAGCAGATCCTCGGAGCGGGGGAGTTCCTACGAGCAGTACTTC
CASRSSERGSSYEQYF
>TRBJ2-2|.|TRBV7-9|.
TGTGCCAGCAGCTTAGCGGTGCCCGGGGAGCTGTTTTTT
CASSLAVPGELFF
>TRBJ1-2|.|TRBV6-5|.
TGTGCCAGCAGTTCAGGGGACTTCTATGGCTACACCTTC
CASSSGDFYGYTF